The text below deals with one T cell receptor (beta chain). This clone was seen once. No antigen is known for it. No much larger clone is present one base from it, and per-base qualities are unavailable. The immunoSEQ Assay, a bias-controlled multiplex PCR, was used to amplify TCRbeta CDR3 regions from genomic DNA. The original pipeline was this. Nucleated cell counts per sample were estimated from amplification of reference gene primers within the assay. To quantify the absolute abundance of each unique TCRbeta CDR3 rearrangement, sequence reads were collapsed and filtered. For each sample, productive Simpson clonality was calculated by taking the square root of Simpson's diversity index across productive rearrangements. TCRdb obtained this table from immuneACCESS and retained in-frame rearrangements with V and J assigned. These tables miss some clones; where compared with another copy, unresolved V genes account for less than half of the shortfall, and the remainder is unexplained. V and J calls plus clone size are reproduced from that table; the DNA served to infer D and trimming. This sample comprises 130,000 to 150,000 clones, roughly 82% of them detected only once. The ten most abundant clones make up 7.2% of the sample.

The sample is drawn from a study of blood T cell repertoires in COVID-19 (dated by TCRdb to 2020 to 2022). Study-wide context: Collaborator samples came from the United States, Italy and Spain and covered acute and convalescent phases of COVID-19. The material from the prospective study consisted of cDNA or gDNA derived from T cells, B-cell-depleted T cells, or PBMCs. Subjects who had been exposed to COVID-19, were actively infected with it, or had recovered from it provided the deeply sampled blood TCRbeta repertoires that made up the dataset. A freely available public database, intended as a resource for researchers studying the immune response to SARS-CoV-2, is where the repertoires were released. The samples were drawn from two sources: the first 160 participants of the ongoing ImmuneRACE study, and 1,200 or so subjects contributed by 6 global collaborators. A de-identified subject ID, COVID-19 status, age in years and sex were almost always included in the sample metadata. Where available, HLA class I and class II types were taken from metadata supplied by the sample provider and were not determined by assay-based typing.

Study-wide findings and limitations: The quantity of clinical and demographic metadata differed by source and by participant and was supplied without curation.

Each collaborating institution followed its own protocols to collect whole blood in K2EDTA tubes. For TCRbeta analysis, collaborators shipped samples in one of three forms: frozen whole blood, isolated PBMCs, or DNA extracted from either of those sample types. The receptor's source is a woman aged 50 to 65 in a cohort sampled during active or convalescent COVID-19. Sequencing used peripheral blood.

The CDR3 region: CASSSPRSPQAFF. The DNA sequence is TGTGCCAGCAGCTCGCCGAGGAGCCCTCAAGCTTTCTTT. The sequence links TRBV7-3 to TRBJ1-1, with the D gene not clear enough to name. CDR3 length: 13 amino acids, cysteine to phenylalanine. Kept here is only the CDR3 DNA, which spans 39 bases and is read in frame from base 1. V gives up 4 bases and J gives up 9 bases, and the segment between their germline ends measures 15 bases. The germline V gene sets CDR1 to SGHTA and CDR2 to FQGTGA.